Given below is one T cell receptor (beta chain) in context. No antigen is known for it. In TCRdb, the 5' RACE reads were re-called with MiXCR into one record per CDR3 protein. The sample yields about 20,000 distinct CDR3 sequences, approximately 71% seen once. This sample stems from a study of identical twins. The study, taken as a whole, reports: Beta out-of-frame sequences showed weaker excess twin sharing. Beta clonotypes that were abundant in cord blood contained fewer insertions, a pattern absent from memory repertoires. Conclusions were drawn cross-sectionally by statistical analysis, without following the same donors. Low generation-probability sequences were in excess among twin-shared out-of-frame alpha sequences.

Germline CDR1 MNHEY, CDR2 SMNVEV (reference sequence). V dropped 2 bases and J dropped 5; count of bases not matched to a gene: 3. This CDR3 is 15 amino acids long. Sequencing was carried out using memory (CD45RO+) T cells sorted from blood. V gene TRBV27 combines with J gene TRBJ2-3, with TRBD1 identical over 11 bases. This TCR came from a woman aged 18 to 35 in good health. This table probably holds off-target reads from a library built for another chain. CDR3: CASSLMDRGQDTQYF. The CDR3 DNA reads TGTGCCAGCAGTTTAATGGACAGGGGGCAAGATACGCAGTATTTT.